The rows below give T cell receptor beta chains drawn from one sample of a study of T-cell memory formation after mild COVID-19. MiXCR, applied by TCRdb to the 5' RACE reads, yields one record per CDR3 protein. Among some 68,000 distinct CDR3 sequences, 16% were seen once, and the ten largest hold 30% to 35%. Input material: PBMCs or a T cell subset sorted from them (not recorded which). The receptors derive from an adult woman who had mild COVID-19 (a few samples of this study predate the infection). Cell type and time point are not known. Both conserved end residues are part of each CDR3. Fields, in order: CDR3 length, J gene, D gene, V gene, clone size, CDR3 DNA, CDR3 protein. D genes are given only for firm matches. Expanded clones are given a class, and other clones once, few, many or no size at all.

>14|TRBJ2-1|TRBD2|TRBV20-1|few
TGCAGTGCCATAGGGCTAGCGGGGGGCGATGAGCAGTTCTTC
CSAIGLAGGDEQFF
>16|TRBJ1-5|NA|TRBV7-8|NA
TGTGCCAGCAGCTCGGTAGTGGGGGGTGGGCATCAGCCCCAGCATTTT
CASSSVVGGGHQPQHF
>13|TRBJ2-7|NA|TRBV4-1|few
TGCGCCAGCAGCCGACAGCTAACCTACGAGCAGTACTTC
CASSRQLTYEQYF
>15|TRBJ2-7|NA|TRBV5-6|NA
TGTGCCAGCAGCTTAGCGGGGACAGTCTCCTACGAGCAGTACTTC
CASSLAGTVSYEQYF
>14|TRBJ2-1|TRBD2|TRBV7-9|NA
TGTGCCAGCAGCTTACCTAGCGGGAGTGGGAAGCAGTTCTTC
CASSLPSGSGKQFF
>14|TRBJ1-1|NA|TRBV2|NA
TGTGCCAGCACAAGCAGGGGCGACTTGCCTGAAGCTTTCTTT
CASTSRGDLPEAFF
>15|TRBJ2-5|NA|TRBV13|few
TGTGCCAGCAGCTTAGAACGGGAGACCCAAGAGACCCAGTACTTC
CASSLERETQETQYF
>16|TRBJ2-7|NA|TRBV9|NA
TGTGCCAGCAGCGAAGGGAACCCGGCCGGCCACTACGAGCAGTACTTC
CASSEGNPAGHYEQYF
>19|TRBJ2-1|TRBD2|TRBV20-1|NA
TGCAGTGCTAGAGGGGGGACTAGCGGGAGTAGGAGCTCCTACAATGAGCAGTTCTTC
CSARGGTSGSRSSYNEQFF
>16|TRBJ2-1|NA|TRBV7-6|NA
TGTGCCAGCAGCTTAGCCTGGCGAAAGGACCACAATGAGCAGTTCTTC
CASSLAWRKDHNEQFF
>15|TRBJ2-3|NA|TRBV4-3|NA
TGCGCCAGCAGCCAAGATGACCGAGTCACAGATACGCAGTATTTT
CASSQDDRVTDTQYF
>16|TRBJ1-1|NA|TRBV6-6|NA
TGTGCCAGCAGTTACTCGGCAGGGGATTTTAACACTGAAGCTTTCTTT
CASSYSAGDFNTEAFF
>15|TRBJ2-1|TRBD2|TRBV5-6|few
TGTGCCAGCAGCTTGGAGGCGGGGGGGCGACCTGAGCAGTTCTTC
CASSLEAGGRPEQFF
>15|TRBJ2-1|NA|TRBV24-1|many
TGTGCCACCAGTGATTTGCCTCCAGTTGACAATGAGCAGTTCTTC
CATSDLPPVDNEQFF
>13|TRBJ2-1|NA|TRBV27|NA
TGTGCCAGCAGTTTAGGGGCACTCGGTGAGCAGTTCTTC
CASSLGALGEQFF
>14|TRBJ2-1|NA|TRBV20-1|NA
TGCAGTGGCGAGGCGCGGGGCGGGCGGGATGAGCAGTTCTTC
CSGEARGGRDEQFF
>17|TRBJ2-3|TRBD2|TRBV5-1|many
TGCGCCAGCAGCTTGGGCGACCGGGGACTAGCGGGAGATACGCAGTATTTT
CASSLGDRGLAGDTQYF
>15|TRBJ2-2|TRBD1|TRBV5-5|NA
TGTGCCAGCAGCCCAGGGACAGGGGGCATCGGGGAGCTGTTTTTT
CASSPGTGGIGELFF
>15|TRBJ2-1|TRBD2|TRBV6-1|NA
TGTGCCAGCAGTGAAGTTCCTAGCGGCCACAATGAGCAGTTCTTC
CASSEVPSGHNEQFF
>12|TRBJ2-3|NA|TRBV12-3/TRBV12-4|many
TGTGCCAGCAGCCCGGGGGCAGATACGCAGTATTTT
CASSPGADTQYF
>19|TRBJ2-3|TRBD2|TRBV27|NA
TGTGCCAGCACCCACTCCCCAGCTCGGACTAGCGGGAGCACAGATACGCAGTATTTT
CASTHSPARTSGSTDTQYF
>12|TRBJ2-7|NA|TRBV20-1|few
TGCAGTGCAACAGAAGTTGGGCGCGAGCAGTACTTC
CSATEVGREQYF
>16|TRBJ2-5|NA|TRBV7-9|NA
TGTGCCAGCAGCTCGGAGGACAGGGAGGGGGGTGAGACCCAGTACTTC
CASSSEDREGGETQYF
>16|TRBJ2-5|NA|TRBV3-1|NA
TGTGCCAGCAGCCAATCCTCCCCGGGACCACAAGAGACCCAGTACTTC
CASSQSSPGPQETQYF
>15|TRBJ2-5|NA|TRBV2|NA
TGTGCCAGCTGCCTGGACCTGGGGGCACGAGAGACCCAGTACTTC
CASCLDLGARETQYF
>18|TRBJ2-7|NA|TRBV21-1|few
TGTGCCAGCAGTGATTCTGGTTGGGGACAACTCCTCTCCTACGAGCAGTACTTC
CASSDSGWGQLLSYEQYF
>14|TRBJ2-1|NA|TRBV5-5|few
TGTGCCAGCAGCTTGGGGCGGGTTAACAATGAGCAGTTCTTC
CASSLGRVNNEQFF
>12|TRBJ2-1|NA|TRBV24-1|NA
TGTGCCACCAGTGACCGGAACAATGAGCAGTTCTTC
CATSDRNNEQFF
>14|TRBJ2-7|NA|TRBV27|few
TGTGCCAGCAGTTTCGAGCGCCAACGCTACGAGCAGTACTTC
CASSFERQRYEQYF